This T cell receptor beta chain was profiled in a study of cytomegalovirus exposure and HLA in healthy donors (dated by TCRdb to 2016 to 2017). Regarding the study in general: In an earlier analysis of approximately 500 of the donors, less than 350 Gb of sequence data and 100 million or so unique TCR beta sequences from 150 million to 200 million T cells were reported. About 300 gigabases of sequencing data and some 85 million unique TCR sequences were included in an early release covering about 700 HLA-typed donors. Of the approximately 400 genotyped donors, approximately 83% fell in the genetic ancestry cluster associated with self-reported Caucasian donors. The study aimed to test whether signatures of past pathogen exposure could be identified by cataloging public T cell receptors. Using immunosequencing, the study profiled T cell repertoires from about 650 subjects and related those repertoires to cytomegalovirus serostatus. Besides the first cohort of around 670 subjects, a separate validation cohort made up of roughly 120 different subjects was used. To predict cytomegalovirus infection status, the study brought together high-throughput TCR immunosequencing, statistical association of individual TCRs with disease status, and machine learning. A later analysis re-analyzed previously published TCR beta repertoires from approximately 700 donors and added high-resolution HLA genotyping to study TCR occurrence patterns. Rather than using new phenotypic data, the later analysis identified candidate immune exposures from TCR beta sequences and from how often those sequences occurred across donors. An earlier analysis of 587 of the donors used high-throughput TCR beta sequencing to judge whether each TCR beta V gene segment behaved as functional or pseudogenic. Donor age, sex, ethnicity and CMV serostatus were compiled alongside the repertoire data. A later genetic analysis used genome-wide SNP genotypes for about three fifths of the 666 donors, treating that subset as a discovery cohort. Every repertoire in the discovery cohort had been generated on one and the same sequencing platform. HLA typing covered class I and class II loci at four-digit resolution. Typing coverage varied by locus: roughly 629-640 donors for A, B, C, DRB1 and DQB1; some 520 for DQA1; 600 to 610 for DPA1; approximately 450 for DPB1. Five DR-DQ haplotypes were treated as single units for association and clustering because of strong linkage in the cohort. Among roughly 400 genotyped donors of the cohort, an average of around 240,000 unique TCR beta nucleotide sequences was sequenced per donor, of which about 19% were non-productive. Results and caveats for the whole study, not just this receptor: In an earlier analysis of about 600 of the donors, most TCR beta V segments appeared in productive rearrangements about 87% or about 30% of the time, broadly matching IMGT annotations. Correlated functional status among segregating V segments might be attributable to linkage disequilibrium, but an unknown experimental factor could not be ruled out. Compared with equally common non-associated chains, HLA-associated TCR beta chains in a later analysis were more clonally expanded and had lower generation probabilities. The sequencing pipeline was judged likely to have produced a cluster of highly shared sequence variants as a technical artifact. In a later genetic analysis, fewer N-insertions in productive TCRs were reported among donors in an Asian-associated ancestry cluster than the approximately 710-donor mean. Sequencing depth was assumed to be roughly uniform across donors in the presence/absence analyses, though that assumption may not hold. A later analysis associated about 17,000 TCR beta sequences with specific HLA alleles at a false discovery rate of 0.05. Several of the top co-occurrence clusters appeared to be linked to parvovirus B19, influenza, CMV and Epstein-Barr virus, according to a later analysis. This cohort had only TCR beta chains sequenced, and the lack of alpha or paired-chain data limited which features could be detected. The study gave a list of 150 to 200 TCR beta chains associated with cytomegalovirus. The authors suggested that the approach could potentially be generalized to other disease states and immunological phenotypes. When HLA alleles, especially DR and DQ, strongly co-occurred, TCR associations were difficult to assign to individual alleles. In vitro tests confirmed that a few of the cytomegalovirus-associated TCR beta chains recognize cytomegalovirus antigens. HLA typing was unavailable for some donors at each locus, so association tests used only the typed subset. Some IMGT-functional V segments, including TRBV6-2 and TRBV6-3, could not be distinguished by the 87-base-pair reads and were therefore excluded. Immune exposure information for the cohort was limited to CMV serostatus. In a later analysis, most CMV-associated TCR beta chains were found to appear HLA-restricted, with HLA associations seemingly driven largely by CMV exposure. A later analysis found that TCR association rates varied across HLA loci, with DRB1 alleles showing the most associated TCRs and HLA-C alleles the fewest. The classifier was reported to diagnose cytomegalovirus status with high specificity and sensitivity in both the original and validation cohorts. In a later genetic analysis, a missense DCLRE1C variant was associated with V-gene and J-gene trimming of TCR beta chains, and the association was replicated in an independent cohort. Most TCR sequences were observed very rarely across donors, whereas some public TCRs were present in many individuals. Because counts were too low, approximately 15 rarely observed V segments, including chromosome 9 orphons, were excluded from the earlier analysis of around 640 of the donors. A further reported finding was that TCR beta sequences accurately predicted the HLA-A and HLA-B alleles for most subjects in the first cohort.

Its CDR3 holds 17 amino acids, cysteine through phenylalanine. Solely the CDR3 DNA is kept, with 51 bases framed from the first base. According to the germline V gene, CDR1 reads SGDLS and CDR2 reads YYNGEE. V is pared back by 6 bases and J by 0 bases, with 16 bases lying between the germline termini. The cohort was made up of roughly 670 healthy bone marrow donors. Cohort members were all nominally healthy when sampled, although unrecorded immune exposures were likely present. The donor was CMV seronegative and was included in the group of over 300 seronegative cohort members. Every donor gave a peripheral blood sample, and the peripheral blood mononuclear cells from that sample were used for TCR beta sequencing. Genomic DNA extraction from the blood cell samples was performed with the Qiagen DNeasy Blood Extraction Kit. On this clone: No cognate antigen has been identified for it. The record has no base qualities; no much larger clone is one base away.

The method behind the library was the immunoSEQ multiplex PCR assay. A mixture of 60 forward primers for TCR Vbeta segments and 13 reverse primers for TCR Jbeta segments was used in the multiplex PCR. Amplification of the CDR3 region of rearranged TCR beta genes was performed with a multiplex PCR assay on genomic DNA. Amplified TCR beta libraries were sequenced as 87-base-pair reads on the Illumina HiSeq System. Per the original workflow: A later analysis tallied 75 million to 95 million unique TCR beta chains across the 550 to 850 repertoires, and some 12 million of those chains were shared by two or more donors. To remove PCR and sequencing errors, raw reads were error-corrected and collapsed into unique sequences using a nearest-neighbor algorithm that merged closely related sequences. Alignment of CDR3 sequences to IMGT reference sequences was used to assign V, D and J gene segments. For a sequence to be retained, a match of at least six nucleotides to both a V gene segment and a J gene segment was required. Rearrangements were classified as productive when the CDR3 lacked stop codons and remained in frame with V and J, and all other rearrangements were classified as non-productive. CDR3 was defined according to IMGT convention as the region running from the second conserved V-encoded cysteine to the conserved J-encoded phenylalanine. The earlier analysis of about 530 of the donors excluded any sequence lacking an unambiguous match to a single V gene segment. In an earlier analysis of 587 of the donors, a V segment was called functional when productive rearrangements were above 56.7%, and segregating when the standard deviation between donors exceeded 5%. To diagnose cytomegalovirus status from the catalog of TCR beta chain sequences, a statistical classification framework was built. In a later analysis, TCR nucleotide sequences were compared against IMGT/GENE-DB human TR gene sequences so that V and J genes could be assigned. Using the TCRdist pipeline, a later analysis assigned CDR3 sequences along with most-parsimonious VDJ recombination scenarios. In a later analysis, each TCR beta chain was defined by its CDR3 amino acid sequence together with its V-gene family, and reads without a unique V-gene family were excluded. In a later analysis, 500 to 650 highly shared, low-generation-probability nucleotide sequences were removed to address suspected cross-contamination and a sequencing artifact. For each public chain, a later analysis derived a clonal expansion index from normalized ranks of inferred template counts within each repertoire. Generation probabilities in a later analysis came from a VDJ recombination model fitted to out-of-frame rearrangements, and those results were checked against IGoR. In a later analysis, TCR-TCR, TCR-HLA and TCR-CMV co-occurrence was scored with hypergeometric tests, and a repertoire-size bias correction was applied to TCR pairs. False discovery rates were estimated in a later analysis by permuting HLA or CMV assignments 20 times. A later analysis grouped co-occurring TCRs with DBSCAN, adding TCRdist sequence similarity when clustering within HLA-allele-positive subsets. Co-occurrence clustering excluded repertoires with fewer than 30,000 or more than 120,000 public chains, plus five with anomalous nucleotide sharing. Imported from immuneACCESS, the table was reduced by TCRdb to in-frame sequences with V and J called. These copies leave out some clones; in studies compared against another copy, an unresolved V gene accounts for under half, and the cause of the remainder is not known. The DNA gave D and trimming, while V, J and clone size come from that table. The sample includes approximately 100,000 clones, with roughly 80% observed a single time. The ten largest clones represent approximately 3.7% of the sample.

This clonotype was obtained from a man aged 60 to 69 in good health and CMV-seronegative. The rearrangement joined TRBV9 to TRBJ2-6; a tentative D call is TRBD2 (5 bases match). Sample: PBMCs. At the DNA level, the sequence is TGTGCCAGCACCCTGGAGGCGTTTGTCTCTGGGGCCAACGTCCTGACTTTC. It is translated as CASTLEAFVSGANVLTF.